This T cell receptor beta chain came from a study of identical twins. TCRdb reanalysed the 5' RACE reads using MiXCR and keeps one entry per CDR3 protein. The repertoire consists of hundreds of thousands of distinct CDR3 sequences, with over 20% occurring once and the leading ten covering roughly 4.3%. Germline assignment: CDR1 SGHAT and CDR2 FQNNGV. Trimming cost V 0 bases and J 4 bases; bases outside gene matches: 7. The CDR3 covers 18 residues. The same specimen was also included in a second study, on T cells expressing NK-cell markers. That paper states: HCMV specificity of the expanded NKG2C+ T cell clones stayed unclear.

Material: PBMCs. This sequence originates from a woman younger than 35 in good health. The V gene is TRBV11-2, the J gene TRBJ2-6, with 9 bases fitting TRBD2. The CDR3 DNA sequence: TGTGCCAGCAGCTTAGAGATAGCGGGAGTAACGGGGGCCAACGTCCTGACTTTC. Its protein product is CASSLEIAGVTGANVLTF.